Shown below are 17 T cell receptor beta chains from a single sample sequenced in a study of monozygotic twins with inflammatory bowel disease. For each CDR3 protein, TCRdb gives one entry from its re-call of the 5' RACE reads, without DNA. Recorded here are about 420,000 distinct CDR3 sequences; the top ten clones represent around 2.3%. Sequenced material: blood. The receptors were sampled from a human donor with ulcerative colitis or Crohn's disease, or a healthy co-twin of an affected twin (not recorded which).

The chain uses TRBV6-2 or TRBV6-3 and TRBJ2-1; TCRdb reports TRBD2, a call that lacks DNA to check it against. Germline V gives CDR1 MNHEY, CDR2 SVGEGT. The CDR3 covers 12 residues. The CDR3: CASSPAALEQFF.

This rearrangement joins TRBV5-6 to TRBJ2-4. The CDR3 is 15 residues long. Germline V gene sequence: CDR1 SGHDT, CDR2 YYEEEE. The CDR3 spells CASSLRGVAKNIQYF.

The chain combines TRBV5-5 with TRBJ2-2; TCRdb proposes TRBD1, but this gene call is untestable without DNA. This CDR3 contains 15 residues. Germline lookup yields CDR1 SGHKS and CDR2 YYEKEE (reference sequence). CDR3 residues: CASTGTGVNTGELFF.

The chain joins TRBV7-2 to TRBJ2-7; checking the TCRdb D call of TRBD1 is not possible without DNA. Germline V gene sequence: CDR1 SGHTA, CDR2 FQGNSA. The CDR3 length is 18 residues. CDR3 in amino acids: CASSLAPATVIARDEQYF. Based on the CDR3 plus reference TRBV7-2 and TRBJ2-7, the full variable domain is GAGVSQSPSNKVTEKGKDVELRCDPISGHTALYWYRQSLGQGLEFLIYFQGNSAPDKSGLPSDRFSAERTGGSVSTLTIQRTQQEDSAVYLCASSLAPATVIARDEQYFGPGTRLTVT.

The rearrangement links TRBV10-3 to TRBJ1-4. Germline CDR1 reads ENHRY; CDR2 reads SYGVKD. The CDR3 runs to 14 residues. The CDR3 region is CAISESVVREKLFF.

J is TRBJ1-1 and V is TRBV20-1. The CDR3 contains 13 residues. In germline, CDR1 is DFQATT, CDR2 SNEGSKA (reference sequence). The CDR3 reads CSASGLLNTEAFF.

This rearrangement joins TRBV5-6 to TRBJ2-2; TCRdb designates TRBD1, a call that cannot be tested without DNA. This CDR3 is 16 amino acids long. Germline CDR1 reads SGHDT; CDR2 reads YYEEEE. CDR3 residues: CASSLAGAANTGELFF.

The rearrangement links TRBV6-1 to TRBJ2-7; TCRdb's D call of TRBD1 is untestable without DNA. From germline, CDR1 is MNHNS and CDR2 SASEGT. The CDR3 covers 14 residues. The CDR3 sequence is CASSVAQGTYEQYF.

The V and J genes are TRBV7-2 and TRBJ2-2; with no DNA, the TCRdb D assignment of TRBD2 cannot be verified. The CDR3 runs 12 residues. CDR1 and CDR2 (germline): SGHTA, FQGNSA. CDR3 in amino acids: CASSSPRRELFF.

This chain links TRBV24-1 with TRBJ1-5; the TRBD1 assignment by TCRdb is unverifiable without DNA. This CDR3 is built from 16 residues. Germline loops: CDR1 KGHDR, CDR2 SFDVKD. The CDR3 reads CATSEGTGTLHQPQHF.

This chain links TRBV29-1 with TRBJ2-1; the TRBD2 assignment by TCRdb is unverifiable without DNA. The V gene's germline CDR1 is SQVTM and CDR2 ANQGSEA. This CDR3 contains 18 residues. The CDR3 sequence: CSVEPLRASGIPRLEQFF.

The rearrangement uses TRBV3-1 and TRBJ2-1; TCRdb's D call of TRBD2 is untestable without DNA. Germline V CDR1 and CDR2: LGHDT, YNNKEL (reference sequence). This CDR3 has 16 residues. CDR3 protein: CASSPRSGGAKNEQFF.

The chain has TRBV10-3 and TRBJ2-2. The CDR3 covers 15 residues. CDR1 is ENHRY, CDR2 SYGVKD, per germline. The CDR3: CAISESAVSTGELFF.

The chain employs TRBV5-6 and TRBJ2-2; TCRdb's D call of TRBD1 is untestable without DNA. Germline V gene lookup returns CDR1 SGHDT and CDR2 YYEEEE. The CDR3 length is 15 residues. The CDR3 spells CASSFAGGAFGELFF.

V is TRBV20-1 and J is TRBJ1-4. CDR3 size: 12 residues. Germline V CDR1 and CDR2: DFQATT, SNEGSKA (reference sequence). CDR3 loop: CSAGQTNEKLFF.

The rearrangement joins TRBV18 to TRBJ2-7; TCRdb outputs TRBD1, but without DNA this stays unchecked. CDR3 length: 14 residues. The V gene's germline CDR1 is KGHSH and CDR2 LQKENI. The CDR3 sequence is CASSRLGQSYEQYF.

The CDR3 sequence is CASSSGGTPYEQYF. V usage is TRBV5-1 and J usage is TRBJ2-7; the D gene TCRdb calls, TRBD1, cannot be checked with no DNA. The CDR3 is made up of 14 amino acids. CDR1 is SGHRS, CDR2 YFSETQ, per germline.